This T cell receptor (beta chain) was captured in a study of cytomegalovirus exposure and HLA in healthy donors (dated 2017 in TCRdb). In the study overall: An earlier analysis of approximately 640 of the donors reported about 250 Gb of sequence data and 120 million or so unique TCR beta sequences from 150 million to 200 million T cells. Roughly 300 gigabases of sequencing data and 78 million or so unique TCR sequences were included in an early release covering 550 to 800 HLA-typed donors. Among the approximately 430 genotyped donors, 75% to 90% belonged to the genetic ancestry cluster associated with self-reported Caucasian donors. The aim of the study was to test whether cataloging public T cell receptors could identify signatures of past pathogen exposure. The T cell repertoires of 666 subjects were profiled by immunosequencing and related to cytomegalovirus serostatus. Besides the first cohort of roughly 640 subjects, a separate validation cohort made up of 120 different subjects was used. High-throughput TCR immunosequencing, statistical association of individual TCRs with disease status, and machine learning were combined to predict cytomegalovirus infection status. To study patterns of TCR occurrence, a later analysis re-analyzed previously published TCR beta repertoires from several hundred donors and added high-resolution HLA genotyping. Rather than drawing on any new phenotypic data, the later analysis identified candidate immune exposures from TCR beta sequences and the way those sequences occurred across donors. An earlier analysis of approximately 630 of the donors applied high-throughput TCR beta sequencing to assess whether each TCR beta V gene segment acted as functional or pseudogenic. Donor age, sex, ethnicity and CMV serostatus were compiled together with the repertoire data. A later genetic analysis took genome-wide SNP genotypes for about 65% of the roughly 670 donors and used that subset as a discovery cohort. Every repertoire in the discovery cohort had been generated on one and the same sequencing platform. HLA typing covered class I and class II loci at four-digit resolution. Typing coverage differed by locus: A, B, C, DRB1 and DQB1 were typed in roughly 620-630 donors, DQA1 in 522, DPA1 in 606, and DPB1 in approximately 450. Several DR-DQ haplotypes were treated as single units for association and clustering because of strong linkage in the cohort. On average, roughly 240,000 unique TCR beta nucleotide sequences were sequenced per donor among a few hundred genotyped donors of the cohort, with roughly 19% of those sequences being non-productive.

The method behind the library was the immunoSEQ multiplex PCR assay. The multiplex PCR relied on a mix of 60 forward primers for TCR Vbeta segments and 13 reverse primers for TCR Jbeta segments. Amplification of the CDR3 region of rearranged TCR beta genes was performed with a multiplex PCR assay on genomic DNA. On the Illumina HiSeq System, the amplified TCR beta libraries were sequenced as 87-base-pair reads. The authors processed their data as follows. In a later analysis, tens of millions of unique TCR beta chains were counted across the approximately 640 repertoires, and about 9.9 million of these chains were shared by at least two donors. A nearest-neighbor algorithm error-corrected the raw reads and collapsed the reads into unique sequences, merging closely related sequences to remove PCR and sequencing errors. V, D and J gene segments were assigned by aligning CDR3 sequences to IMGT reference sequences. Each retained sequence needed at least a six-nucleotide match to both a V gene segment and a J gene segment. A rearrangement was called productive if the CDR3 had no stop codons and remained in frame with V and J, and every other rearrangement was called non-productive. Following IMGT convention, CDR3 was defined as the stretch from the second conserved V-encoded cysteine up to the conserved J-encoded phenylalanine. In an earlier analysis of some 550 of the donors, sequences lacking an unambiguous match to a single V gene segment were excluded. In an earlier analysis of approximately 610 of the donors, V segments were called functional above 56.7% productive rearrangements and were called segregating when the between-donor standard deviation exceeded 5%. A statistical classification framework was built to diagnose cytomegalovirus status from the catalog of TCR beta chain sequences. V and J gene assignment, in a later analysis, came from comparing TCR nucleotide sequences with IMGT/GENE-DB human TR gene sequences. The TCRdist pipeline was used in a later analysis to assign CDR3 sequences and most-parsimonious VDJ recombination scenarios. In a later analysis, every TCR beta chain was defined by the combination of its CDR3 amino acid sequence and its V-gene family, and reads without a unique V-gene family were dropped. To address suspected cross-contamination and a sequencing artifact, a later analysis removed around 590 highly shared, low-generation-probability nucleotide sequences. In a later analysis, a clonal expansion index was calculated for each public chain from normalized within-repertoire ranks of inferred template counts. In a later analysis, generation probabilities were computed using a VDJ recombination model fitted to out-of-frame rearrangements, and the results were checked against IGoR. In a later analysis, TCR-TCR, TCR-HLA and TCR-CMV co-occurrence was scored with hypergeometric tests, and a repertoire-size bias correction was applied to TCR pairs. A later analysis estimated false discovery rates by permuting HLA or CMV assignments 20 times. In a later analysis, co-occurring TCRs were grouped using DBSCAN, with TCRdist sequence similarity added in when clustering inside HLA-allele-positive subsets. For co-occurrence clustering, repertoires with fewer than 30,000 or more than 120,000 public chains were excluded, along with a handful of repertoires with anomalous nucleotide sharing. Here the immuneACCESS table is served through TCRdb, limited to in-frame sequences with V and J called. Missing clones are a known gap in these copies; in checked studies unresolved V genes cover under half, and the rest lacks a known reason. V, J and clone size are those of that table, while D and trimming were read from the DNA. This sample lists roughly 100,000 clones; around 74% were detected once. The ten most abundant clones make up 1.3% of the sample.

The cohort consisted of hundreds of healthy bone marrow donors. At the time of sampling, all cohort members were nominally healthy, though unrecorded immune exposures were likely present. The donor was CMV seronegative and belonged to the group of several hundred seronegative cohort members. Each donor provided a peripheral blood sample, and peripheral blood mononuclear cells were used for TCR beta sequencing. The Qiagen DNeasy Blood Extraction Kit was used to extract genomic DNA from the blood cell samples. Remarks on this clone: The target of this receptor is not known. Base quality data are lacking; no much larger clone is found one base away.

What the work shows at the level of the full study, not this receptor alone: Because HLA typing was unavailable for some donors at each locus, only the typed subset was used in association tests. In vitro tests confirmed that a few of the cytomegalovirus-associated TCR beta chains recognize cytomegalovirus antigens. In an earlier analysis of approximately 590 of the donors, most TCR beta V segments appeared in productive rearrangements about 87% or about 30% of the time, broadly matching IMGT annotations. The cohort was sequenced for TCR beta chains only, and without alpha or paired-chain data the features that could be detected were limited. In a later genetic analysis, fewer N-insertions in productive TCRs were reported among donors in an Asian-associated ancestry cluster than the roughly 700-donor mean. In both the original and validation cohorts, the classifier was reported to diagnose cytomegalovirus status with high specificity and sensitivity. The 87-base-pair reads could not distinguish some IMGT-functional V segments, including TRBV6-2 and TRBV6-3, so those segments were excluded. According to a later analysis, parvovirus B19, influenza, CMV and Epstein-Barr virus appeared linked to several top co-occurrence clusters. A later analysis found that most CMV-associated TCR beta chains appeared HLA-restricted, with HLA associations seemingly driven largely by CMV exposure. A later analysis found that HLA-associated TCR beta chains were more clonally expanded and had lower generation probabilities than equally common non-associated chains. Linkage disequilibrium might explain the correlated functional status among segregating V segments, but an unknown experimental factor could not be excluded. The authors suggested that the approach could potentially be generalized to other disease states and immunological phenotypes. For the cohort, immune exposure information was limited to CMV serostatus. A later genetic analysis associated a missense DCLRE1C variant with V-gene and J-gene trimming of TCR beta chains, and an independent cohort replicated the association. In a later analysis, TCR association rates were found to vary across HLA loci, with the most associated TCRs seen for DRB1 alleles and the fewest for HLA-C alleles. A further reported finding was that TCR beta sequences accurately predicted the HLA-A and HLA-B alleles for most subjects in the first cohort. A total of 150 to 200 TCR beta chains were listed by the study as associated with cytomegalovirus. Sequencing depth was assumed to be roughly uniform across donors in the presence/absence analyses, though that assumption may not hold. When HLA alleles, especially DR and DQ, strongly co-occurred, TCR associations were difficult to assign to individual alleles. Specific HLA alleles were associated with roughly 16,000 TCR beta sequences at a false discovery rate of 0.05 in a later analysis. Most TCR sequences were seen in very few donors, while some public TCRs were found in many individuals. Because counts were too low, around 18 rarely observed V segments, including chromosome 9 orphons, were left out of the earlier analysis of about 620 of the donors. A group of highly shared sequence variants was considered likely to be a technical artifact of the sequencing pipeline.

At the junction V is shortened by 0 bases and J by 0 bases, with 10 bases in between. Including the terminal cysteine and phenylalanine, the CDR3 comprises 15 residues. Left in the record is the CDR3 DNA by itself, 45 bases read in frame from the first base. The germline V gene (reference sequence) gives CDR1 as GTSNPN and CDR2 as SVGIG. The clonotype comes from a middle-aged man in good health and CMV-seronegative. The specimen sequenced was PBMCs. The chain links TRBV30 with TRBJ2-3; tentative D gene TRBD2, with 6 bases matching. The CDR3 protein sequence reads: CAWSVGAGSTDTQYF. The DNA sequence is TGTGCCTGGAGTGTCGGCGCGGGAAGCACAGATACGCAGTATTTT.